Listed below are T cell receptor beta chains from one sample, sequenced in a study of blood T cell repertoires in COVID-19. Produced via immunoSEQ multiplex PCR; TCRdb's table is partial and in-frame only. This table holds about 120,000 clones, roughly 90% found once. The sample comprised peripheral blood. The receptors stem from a woman aged 55-70 years with COVID-19, enrolled during active disease. Both conserved end residues are part of each CDR3. The order of the fields is V gene, clone size, D gene, J gene, CDR3 DNA, CDR3 protein. D genes are given only for firm matches. Clone size is given for some rows only: seen once, a few or many times, or a class if the clone is expanded.

TRBV27	.	TRBD2	TRBJ2-2	TGTGCCAGCAGTTGGCTAGCGGGGGCCGGAAACACCGGGGAGCTGTTTTTT	CASSWLAGAGNTGELFF
TRBV3-1/TRBV3-2	.	.	TRBJ1-2	TGTGCCAGCAGCTTACGGGGAGCTTCCCACTATGGCTACACCTTC	CASSLRGASHYGYTF
TRBV5-1	.	.	TRBJ2-1	TGCGCCAGCAGCTTATTAAGGGGCAGTTACAATGAGCAGTTCTTC	CASSLLRGSYNEQFF
TRBV5-4	.	.	TRBJ2-2	TGTGCCAGCAGCTTGGCCGGAGGGACCGGGGAGCTGTTTTTT	CASSLAGGTGELFF
TRBV14	.	.	TRBJ2-2	TGTGCCAGCAGCCCCTTGTTCGGTACAGGGCAAAGCGGCGGGGAGCTGTTTTTT	CASSPLFGTGQSGGELFF
TRBV3-1/TRBV3-2	.	TRBD2	TRBJ2-4	TGTGCCAGCAGCCAACTGGGGGGGGACATTCAGTACTTC	CASSQLGGDIQYF
TRBV19	.	.	TRBJ1-2	TGTGCCAGTAAGACAGACCCGGCAGGCTATGGCTACACCTTC	CASKTDPAGYGYTF
TRBV4-3	.	.	TRBJ1-5	TGCGCCAGCAGCCAAGACCCAGGGCCCCATAGCAATCAGCCCCAGCATTTT	CASSQDPGPHSNQPQHF
TRBV12-3/TRBV12-4	.	TRBD1	TRBJ1-2	TGTGCCAGCAGGAGGACAGGGGACTATGGCTACACCTTC	CASRRTGDYGYTF
TRBV2	.	.	TRBJ1-5	TGTGCCAGCAGGACAGATAGCAATCAGCCCCAGCATTTT	CASRTDSNQPQHF
TRBV12-5	.	.	TRBJ2-7	TGTGCTAGTGGTTTGAGGTCAGGGATAAACGAGCAGTACTTC	CASGLRSGINEQYF
TRBV4-1	.	.	TRBJ1-3	TGCGCCAGCAGCCAAGATGCAGTTTTCTCTGGAAACACCATATATTTT	CASSQDAVFSGNTIYF
TRBV6-6	.	.	TRBJ2-1	TGTGCCAGCAGTTCCCAGGGGGAGCAGTTCTTC	CASSSQGEQFF
TRBV5-1	once	.	TRBJ1-5	TGCGCCAGCAGCTTGGGCGGAGGGAATCAGCCCCAGCATTTT	CASSLGGGNQPQHF
TRBV5-1	.	.	TRBJ2-6	TGCGCCAGCAGAGTCAGTCCCTCTGGGGCCAACGTCCTGACTTTC	CASRVSPSGANVLTF
TRBV7-9	.	TRBD2	TRBJ2-7	TGTGCCAGCAGCTTACGATCTAGCGGGGGCCTTAGCTCCTACGAGCAGTACTTC	CASSLRSSGGLSSYEQYF
TRBV18	.	.	TRBJ1-1	TGTGCCAGCTCACCACTCACGGGGGTGGCCACTGAAGCTTTCTTT	CASSPLTGVATEAFF
TRBV5-5	.	TRBD1	TRBJ1-5	TGTGCCAGCAGCGTCACCGGGACAGGGATGGTCCTAGGCAATCAGCCCCAGCATTTT	CASSVTGTGMVLGNQPQHF
TRBV5-4	.	.	TRBJ2-3	TGTGCCAGCAGCTTTCGGAGAGGCACAGATACGCAGTATTTT	CASSFRRGTDTQYF
TRBV5-1	.	TRBD2	TRBJ2-3	TGCGCCAGCAGCTTGATGTCTAGCGGGGCAGATACGCAGTATTTT	CASSLMSSGADTQYF
TRBV14	few	TRBD2	TRBJ2-7	TGTGCCAGCAGCCCGGGACTAGCGGTTCCCTACGAGCAGTACTTC	CASSPGLAVPYEQYF
TRBV7-2	.	.	TRBJ1-5	TGTGCCAGCAGCTTAGTAAGGAGTCAGCCCCAGCATTTT	CASSLVRSQPQHF
TRBV19	.	.	TRBJ2-2	TGTGCCAGTACCTCATATCTCCGCGCCAGGGGGGCGAGGGGCACCGGGGAGCTGTTTTTT	CASTSYLRARGARGTGELFF
TRBV5-1	.	.	TRBJ2-3	TGCGCCAGCAGCTTGGAATTTAGGGGTAGCACAGATACGCAGTATTTT	CASSLEFRGSTDTQYF
TRBV3-1/TRBV3-2	.	.	TRBJ1-5	TGTGCCAGCAGCCTGGGCCCCGGCGGCAATCAGCCCCAGCATTTT	CASSLGPGGNQPQHF
TRBV7-7	.	TRBD1	TRBJ1-3	TGTGCTAGCAGCCCAGACAGGGACTCTGGAAACACCATATATTTT	CASSPDRDSGNTIYF
TRBV5-6	.	.	TRBJ2-7	TGTGCCAGCAGCTTGGAGCAGGTCCTCTCCTACGAGCAGTACTTC	CASSLEQVLSYEQYF
TRBV6-6	.	.	TRBJ2-1	TGTGCCAGCAGTTACGGGGGGGCAAGCGATGAGCAGTTCTTC	CASSYGGASDEQFF
TRBV11-3	.	.	TRBJ2-3	TGTGCCAGCAGCTTCGGCAGGGTTCCAGATACGCAGTATTTT	CASSFGRVPDTQYF
TRBV13	.	TRBD1	TRBJ1-5	TGTGCCAGCAGCTTATCAGGGGGCCTCAATCAGCCCCAGCATTTT	CASSLSGGLNQPQHF
TRBV4-2	.	.	TRBJ1-1	TGTGCCAGCAGCCAAGCCCGAACGGGGGGCACTGAAGCTTTCTTT	CASSQARTGGTEAFF
TRBV5-8	.	.	TRBJ1-1	TGTGCCAGCAGCTTGGGGGCGCGGGTGAACACTGAAGCTTTCTTT	CASSLGARVNTEAFF
TRBV18	.	TRBD1	TRBJ1-1	TGTGCCAGCTCGGCGGGACAGGGGAACACTGAAGCTTTCTTT	CASSAGQGNTEAFF
TRBV11-2	.	TRBD2	TRBJ2-5	TGTGCCAGCAGCTTTTCCGAGACTAGCCGGGAGACCCAGTACTTC	CASSFSETSRETQYF
TRBV27	few	TRBD1	TRBJ1-6	TGTGCCAGCAGTTTATTTGGACAGGCGGAATCACCCCTCCACTTT	CASSLFGQAESPLHF
TRBV7-2	.	.	TRBJ1-2	TGTGCCAGCAGCTTGCGGAGGACAGCCGCCGGTAAAACCTTC	CASSLRRTAAGKTF
TRBV2	.	.	TRBJ1-1	TGTGCCAGCAATAGTATAGCCAACACTGAAGCTTTCTTT	CASNSIANTEAFF
TRBV28	.	.	TRBJ1-5	TGTGCCAGCAGTTTCGTTGCAACTATTCGGGGTCAGCCCCAGCATTTT	CASSFVATIRGQPQHF
TRBV19	.	.	TRBJ1-1	TGTGCCAGTAGTATTAGACAGGACACTGAAGCTTTCTTT	CASSIRQDTEAFF
TRBV19	few	.	TRBJ1-2	TGTGCCAGTAGTATAGGCACTGCGGGACGGACAAACTATGGCTACACCTTC	CASSIGTAGRTNYGYTF
TRBV27	.	TRBD1	TRBJ1-1	TGTGCCAGCAGTCCAGGACAGGGGAACACTGAAGCTTTCTTT	CASSPGQGNTEAFF
TRBV7-2	.	.	TRBJ1-2	TGTGCCAGCAGCTTAGCGGACAGCTATGGCTACACCTTC	CASSLADSYGYTF
TRBV11-2	.	TRBD1	TRBJ1-4	TGTGCCAGCAGCTTAGACTGGGGACAGGAAAAACTGTTTTTT	CASSLDWGQEKLFF
TRBV19	.	TRBD1	TRBJ1-2	TGTGCCAGTAGTCCTACAGGGGGTAATCATGGCTACACCTTC	CASSPTGGNHGYTF
TRBV7-9	.	.	TRBJ2-5	TGTGCCAGCAGCTTCGCAAGAAACTCGGAGACCCAGTACTTC	CASSFARNSETQYF